This TCR beta chain was found in a study of cytomegalovirus exposure and HLA in healthy donors. Study summary: There were 90 million to 130 million unique TCR beta sequences, drawn from roughly 200 million T cells, in an earlier analysis. The early release's HLA-typed donors yielded approximately 82 million unique TCRs.

PCR amplification relied on 60 Vbeta primers (plus 13 Jbeta primers). Some clones are missing from TCRdb's copy, which holds only in-frame ones; the method was immunoSEQ multiplex PCR. The sample includes roughly 100,000 clones, roughly 15% seen only once; the top ten take approximately 0.8%. CDR1 is SGHNT, CDR2 YYREEE, per germline (reference sequence). V dropped 2 bases and J dropped 1 base, with 7 bases sitting between them. The CDR3 length is 13 residues. Study-wide results and caveats: The study recorded 150 to 200 TCR beta chains that were cytomegalovirus-associated. Later analysis demonstrated an association between a missense DCLRE1C variant and TCR beta V- and J-gene trimming.

This clone was found a few times. Its specificity is not known. The TCR was taken from a female donor in good health and CMV-seronegative. Source material: PBMCs. This chain links TRBV5-4 with TRBJ2-7; D gene ambiguous. The CDR3 DNA reads as TGTGCCAGCAGCTTTATAAATTCCTACGAGCAGTACTTC. It encodes CASSFINSYEQYF.